This passage covers 31 T cell receptor beta chains from one sample sequenced in a study of T cell clones after liver transplantation. This table comes from immunoSEQ multiplex PCR, and its TCRdb copy is limited to in-frame clones, with some not included. The sample gives tens of thousands of clones, approximately 87% of which show up once; roughly 2.8% is in the top ten. This sample comprised CD4+ T cells from blood, obtained at the 22-month timepoint. The receptors come from a human patient who received a liver transplant. Some T cells may be transferred from the graft donor.

J is TRBJ1-2 and V is TRBV5-1; D not resolved. The ends were cut back, 5 bases at V and 4 bases at J, with 12 bases in the middle. Germline loops: CDR1 SGHRS, CDR2 YFSETQ. The CDR3 contains 13 residues. The CDR3 sequence: CASSQDGLYGYTF. CDR3 nucleotide sequence: TGCGCCAGCAGTCAAGACGGACTCTATGGCTACACCTTC.

This clone is classed as medium-sized. The rearrangement links TRBV5-4 to TRBJ1-2; no firm D call. Germline CDR1 reads SGHNT; CDR2 reads YYREEE (reference sequence). Trimming cost V 4 bases and J 1 base, with 11 bases left between them. The CDR3 totals 14 residues. CDR3 sequence: CASSPGPNNYGYTF. The CDR3 DNA is TGTGCCAGCAGCCCAGGACCTAATAACTATGGCTACACCTTC.

This clone turned up a few times. The chain employs TRBV5-6 and TRBJ1-1, with D possibly TRBD1 on 5 matching bases. V was shortened by 5 bases and J by 6 bases, with 17 bases between the two germline ends. Per the germline V gene, CDR1 is SGHDT and CDR2 is YYEEEE. This CDR3 is 14 amino acids long. For the CDR3, the DNA is TGTGCCAGCAGGGTCGGGCAGGGTCGATCTGAAGCTTTCTTT. Translating gives CASRVGQGRSEAFF. The complete variable domain, with remaining parts taken from reference TRBV5-6 and TRBJ1-1, reads DAGVTQSPTHLIKTRGQQVTLRCSPKSGHDTVSWYQQALGQGPQFIFQYYEEEERQRGNFPDRFSGHQFPNYSSELNVNALLLGDSALYLCASRVGQGRSEAFFGQGTRLTVV.

V usage is TRBV7-3 and J usage is TRBJ2-2; D possibly corresponds to TRBD2 (6 bases). V lost 5 bases and J lost 7, with 17 bases in between. CDR3 size: 15 residues. Per the germline V gene, CDR1 is SGHTA and CDR2 is FQGTGA. CDR3 nucleotides: TGTGCCAGCAGCCCCGGACGGGAGTTGGGCGGGGAGCTGTTTTTT. Translation gives CASSPGRELGGELFF.

The rearrangement links TRBV6-6 to TRBJ2-7; TRBD1 aligns across 9 bases. The CDR3 contains 13 residues. Trimming cost V 7 bases and J 7 bases; bases outside gene matches: 8. Germline V gene sequence: CDR1 MNHNY, CDR2 SVGAGI (reference sequence). DNA for the CDR3: TGTGCCAGCAATTCCGGGACAGGGCGAGAGCAGTACTTC. It encodes CASNSGTGREQYF.

The rearrangement joins TRBV12-5 to TRBJ1-1, with D possibly TRBD1 on 6 matching bases. This CDR3 comprises 15 residues. V was trimmed by 3 bases and J by 3 bases, leaving 14 bases between them. The germline gives CDR1 LGHNT, CDR2 FRNRAP. This CDR3 reads CASGFGQGPYTEAFF. The DNA for the CDR3 is TGTGCTAGTGGTTTTGGCCAGGGGCCCTACACTGAAGCTTTCTTT.

The V call is TRBV19, the J call TRBJ1-1; D ambiguous. Per germline, CDR1 LNHDA and CDR2 SQIVND (reference sequence). There are 12 residues in the CDR3. V lost 7 bases and J 4 bases, leaving 10 bases between the germline ends. For the CDR3, the DNA is TGTGCCAGTACCGGACCCAGCACTGAAGCTTTCTTT. Amino acid sequence: CASTGPSTEAFF.

About this clone itself: Other DNA sequences in the sample encode the same CDR3. The chain employs TRBV18 and TRBJ1-2; D uncertain. V gave up 3 bases and J gave up 8 bases, with 10 bases separating them. Germline CDR1 is KGHSH and CDR2 is LQKENI. The CDR3 has 12 residues. The CDR3 loop reads CASSPGDGGYTF. CDR3 nucleotides: TGTGCCAGCTCACCCGGGGATGGCGGCTACACCTTC.

There are a few counts of this clone. V usage is TRBV4-3 and J usage is TRBJ1-2; TRBD1 might be the D (6 bases). The germline CDR1 and CDR2 sequences are LGHNA and YSLEER. This CDR3 is 19 amino acids long. V gave up 0 bases and J gave up 8 bases, with 28 bases separating them. In DNA, the CDR3 is TGCGCCAGCAGCCAAGAGTATCCTACGTTACCAGGGGTATTGAGCGGCTACACCTTC. This translates into CASSQEYPTLPGVLSGYTF.

This clone showed up just once. This chain joins TRBV6-5 and TRBJ1-1; possibly TRBD1 for D (5 bases). V shed 6 bases and J shed 0 bases, with 11 bases lying between them. This CDR3 is 14 amino acids long. Germline CDR1 reads MNHEY; CDR2 reads SVGAGI. The chain's CDR3 is CASRRDGLNTEAFF. CDR3 bases: TGTGCCAGCAGGAGGGACGGTCTGAACACTGAAGCTTTCTTT.

This clone was observed a single time. The chain uses TRBV5-1 and TRBJ2-7, with 8 bases matching TRBD1. The germline gives CDR1 SGHRS, CDR2 YFSETQ. Unmatched junction bases numbered 6, after V lost 2 bases and J lost 5 bases. This CDR3 is built from 14 residues. Written as DNA, the CDR3 is TGCGCCAGCAGCTTAAACAGGGGGTTGGACGAGCAGTACTTC. Its protein is CASSLNRGLDEQYF.

As for this clone: The sample has other DNA sequences that encode this CDR3 too. V usage is TRBV5-4 and J usage is TRBJ1-1; unclear D gene. The CDR3 runs to 13 residues. CDR1 SGHNT and CDR2 YYREEE come from the germline V gene (reference sequence). V lost 0 bases and J lost 1, with 4 bases in between. The CDR3: CASSLGRNTEAFF. In DNA, the CDR3 is TGTGCCAGCAGCTTGGGGCGGAACACTGAAGCTTTCTTT.

The chain carries TRBV4-3 and TRBJ1-3; D remains ambiguous. The V gene's germline CDR1 is LGHNA and CDR2 YSLEER. With 1 base removed from V and 0 bases from J, the gap between germline ends came to 10 bases. CDR3 size: 16 residues. In DNA form, the CDR3 reads TGCGCCAGCAGCCAAGGTGTAACCAGCTCTGGAAACACCATATATTTT. This gives the protein CASSQGVTSSGNTIYF.

This chain connects TRBV30 to TRBJ2-7; perhaps TRBD2 as D (6 bases). V gave up 0 bases and J gave up 1 base, with 16 bases separating them. The germline V gene has CDR1 GTSNPN and CDR2 SVGIG (reference sequence). This CDR3 comprises 16 residues. The CDR3 loop is CAWSVYDGGVSYEQYF. The CDR3 coding sequence is TGTGCCTGGAGTGTATATGACGGAGGGGTTTCCTACGAGCAGTACTTC.

The V and J genes are TRBV9 and TRBJ1-3, with TRBD1 matching 7 bases. V lost 2 bases, J lost 3 bases, and 8 bases stayed unmatched. Germline loops: CDR1 SGDLS, CDR2 YYNGEE. The CDR3 covers 16 residues. This chain's CDR3 is CASSVFTGDDGNTIYF. The CDR3 coding sequence is TGTGCCAGCAGCGTCTTTACAGGGGACGATGGAAACACCATATATTTT.

The chain couples TRBV19 to TRBJ1-1; D is unclear. With 5 bases removed from V and 4 bases from J, the gap between germline ends came to 11 bases. CDR3 length: 13 residues. Germline values: CDR1 LNHDA, CDR2 SQIVND (reference sequence). The CDR3 DNA reads TGTGCCAGTAGTGGAAGAGGAGTCACTGAAGCTTTCTTT. Amino acid sequence: CASSGRGVTEAFF.

CDR3 protein: CASGAPTNEKLFF. The CDR3 DNA is TGTGCCAGTGGGGCACCAACTAATGAAAAACTGTTTTTT. The genes are TRBV7-9 and TRBJ1-4; D is possibly TRBD1 (5 bases). V shed 9 bases and J shed 0 bases, with 8 bases lying between them. The germline V gene encodes CDR1 SEHNR and CDR2 FQNEAQ (reference sequence). CDR3 length equals 13 residues.

The V call is TRBV7-2, the J call TRBJ2-1; D is unclear. CDR1 SGHTA and CDR2 FQGNSA come from the germline V gene. Trimming left V 4 bases short and J 0 bases short, with 7 bases between. This CDR3 has 14 residues. CDR3 residues: CASSSDRSYNEQFF. DNA for the CDR3: TGTGCCAGCAGCTCAGACCGCTCCTACAATGAGCAGTTCTTC.

The rearrangement uses TRBV7-2 and TRBJ1-3; perhaps TRBD1 as D (5 bases). The CDR3 totals 16 residues. The germline gives CDR1 SGHTA, CDR2 FQGNSA. V lost 2 bases to trimming and J lost 0 bases, with 11 bases between them. CDR3 sequence (DNA): TGTGCCAGCAGCTTATTACAGGACCTCTCTGGAAACACCATATATTTT. The encoded protein is CASSLLQDLSGNTIYF.

This clone was detected only once. The chain links TRBV23-1 to TRBJ2-7; 9 bases match TRBD2. TRBV23-1 falls under the ORF class, with uncertain function. The CDR3 sequence is 15 residues long. V shed 4 bases, J shed 5 bases, and the junction held 9 bases outside the gene matches. CDR3 residues: CASSPCVAGENEQYF. CDR3 sequence (DNA): TGCGCCAGCAGTCCGTGTGTAGCGGGAGAAAACGAGCAGTACTTC.

Written as DNA, the CDR3 is TGTGCCAGCAGCTGGGGACAGACTAGCACAGATACGCAGTATTTT. Translation: CASSWGQTSTDTQYF. The chain is built from TRBV5-6 and TRBJ2-3; 7 bases agree with TRBD1. The V gene's germline CDR1 is SGHDT and CDR2 YYEEEE. V lost 3 bases and J lost 0; bases outside the gene matches: 4. This CDR3 spans 15 amino acids.

The chain links TRBV6-5 to TRBJ2-5; 7 nucleotides agree with TRBD1. With V trimmed by 4 bases and J by 1 base, 9 bases remained unmatched. Germline assignment: CDR1 MNHEY and CDR2 SVGAGI. CDR3 length equals 16 residues. Written as DNA, the CDR3 is TGTGCCAGCAGTTTACGGGCTGGGACAGTCCAAGAGACCCAGTACTTC. Residues: CASSLRAGTVQETQYF.

This clone was seen more than once but under ten times. V and J are TRBV4-3 and TRBJ1-6, with D tentatively TRBD1 (5 bases). V was pared by 1 base and J by 14 bases, with 12 bases between. CDR1 and CDR2 from the germline V gene are LGHNA and YSLEER. The CDR3 is made up of 13 amino acids. The CDR3 region has the DNA TGCGCCAGCAGCCAAGTCGATCGGGGGGCCCTCCACTTT. The encoded protein is CASSQVDRGALHF.

The CDR3 is CASSYRRQGNSPLHF. For the CDR3, the DNA is TGTGCCAGCAGTTACAGGAGACAGGGGAATTCACCCCTCCACTTT. The chain combines TRBV6-5 with TRBJ1-6; 8 nucleotides agree with TRBD1. The CDR3 consists of 15 residues. The V and J ends lost 2 bases and 7 bases, in that order; junction bases with no gene match: 4. The germline CDR1 and CDR2 sequences are MNHEY and SVGAGI.

The CDR3: CASRPLAGATTDTQYF. In DNA, the CDR3 is TGCGCCAGCAGGCCACTAGCGGGGGCCACCACAGATACGCAGTATTTT. This chain uses TRBV5-1 with TRBJ2-3; TRBD2 agrees at 11 bases. Per the germline V gene, CDR1 is SGHRS and CDR2 is YFSETQ. The CDR3 is 16 residues long. The V segment lost 5 bases and the J segment 2 bases; nucleotides outside the gene matches: 7.

This clone showed up just once. The rearrangement joins TRBV28 to TRBJ2-5; TRBD1 is a possible D gene (5 bases). V dropped 8 bases and J dropped 5 bases, with 9 bases sitting between them. The CDR3 contains 11 residues. Germline assignment: CDR1 MDHEN and CDR2 SYDVKM. CDR3 in DNA: TGTGCCAGCTACTCAGGGGAGACCCAGTACTTC. Its translation: CASYSGETQYF.

In DNA, the CDR3 is TGTGCCATCAGTGCCCAGACCTACGAGCAGTACTTC. This codes for CAISAQTYEQYF. This chain connects TRBV10-3 to TRBJ2-7; D remains ambiguous. Per the germline V gene, CDR1 is ENHRY and CDR2 is SYGVKD. The CDR3 is 12 amino acids. Trimming stripped 4 bases from V and 2 bases from J, with 6 bases between.

The chain recombines TRBV28 with TRBJ2-1, with TRBD2 matching over 7 bases. CDR1 and CDR2 from the germline V gene are MDHEN and SYDVKM. The CDR3 length is 15 residues. Trimming took 2 bases from V and 2 from J; bases not matched to a gene: 3. The CDR3 DNA follows: TGTGCCAGCAGTTTAGGGGGAGGGGCCTACAATGAGCAGTTCTTC. It is translated as CASSLGGGAYNEQFF.

This sequence joins TRBV2 and TRBJ1-6, with 9 bases that match TRBD1. The CDR3 sequence is 15 residues long. The V gene end was trimmed by 5 bases and the J gene end by 6 bases; junction bases not matched to a gene: 5. Germline-derived CDR1 and CDR2 are SNHLY and FYNNEI. As DNA, the CDR3 is TGTGCCAGCAGTTGGGACAGGGACAGTAATTCACCCCTCCACTTT. Amino acids: CASSWDRDSNSPLHF.

The rearrangement links TRBV7-9 to TRBJ2-2; D is uncertain. Germline CDR1 is SEHNR and CDR2 is FQNEAQ (reference sequence). V was clipped by 2 bases and J by 3 bases, with 4 bases between them. The CDR3 consists of 13 residues. In DNA form, the CDR3 reads TGTGCCAGCAGCTTACTATACACCGGGGAGCTGTTTTTT. Amino acid sequence: CASSLLYTGELFF.

The chain links TRBV29-1 to TRBJ2-7; TRBD2 might be the D (5 bases). CDR3 length: 13 amino acids. V lost 8 bases and J lost 2, with 16 bases in between. CDR1 and CDR2 (germline): SQVTM, ANQGSEA. The CDR3 bases are TGCAGCATTCGCGGAGAGGGAGCCTACGAGCAGTACTTC. Protein: CSIRGEGAYEQYF.